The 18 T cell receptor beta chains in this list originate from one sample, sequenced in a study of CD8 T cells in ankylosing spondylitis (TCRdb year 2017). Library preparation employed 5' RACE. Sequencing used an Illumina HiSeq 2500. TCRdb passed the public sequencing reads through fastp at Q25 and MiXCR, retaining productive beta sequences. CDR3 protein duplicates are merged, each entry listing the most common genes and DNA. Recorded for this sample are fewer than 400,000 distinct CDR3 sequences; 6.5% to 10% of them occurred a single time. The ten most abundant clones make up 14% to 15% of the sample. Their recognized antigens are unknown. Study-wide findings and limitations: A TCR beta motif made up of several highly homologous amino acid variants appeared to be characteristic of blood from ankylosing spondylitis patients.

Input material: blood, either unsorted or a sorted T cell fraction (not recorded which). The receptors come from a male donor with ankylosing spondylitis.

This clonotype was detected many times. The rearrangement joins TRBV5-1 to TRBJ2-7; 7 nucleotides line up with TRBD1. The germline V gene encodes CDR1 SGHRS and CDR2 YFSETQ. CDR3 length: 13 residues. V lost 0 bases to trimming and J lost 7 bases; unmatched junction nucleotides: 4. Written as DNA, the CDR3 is TGCGCCAGCAGCTTGGGACAGGGATTGGAGCAGTACTTC. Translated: CASSLGQGLEQYF.

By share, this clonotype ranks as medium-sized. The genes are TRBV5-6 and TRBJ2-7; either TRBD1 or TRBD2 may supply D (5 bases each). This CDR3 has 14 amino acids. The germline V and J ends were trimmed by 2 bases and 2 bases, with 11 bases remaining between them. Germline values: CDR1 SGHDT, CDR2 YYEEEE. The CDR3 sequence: CASSLTGTPYEQYF. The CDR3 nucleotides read TGTGCCAGCAGCTTAACCGGGACCCCCTACGAGCAGTACTTC. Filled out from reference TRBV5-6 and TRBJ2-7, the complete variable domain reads DAGVTQSPTHLIKTRGQQVTLRCSPKSGHDTVSWYQQALGQGPQFIFQYYEEEERQRGNFPDRFSGHQFPNYSSELNVNALLLGDSALYLCASSLTGTPYEQYFGPGTRLTVT.

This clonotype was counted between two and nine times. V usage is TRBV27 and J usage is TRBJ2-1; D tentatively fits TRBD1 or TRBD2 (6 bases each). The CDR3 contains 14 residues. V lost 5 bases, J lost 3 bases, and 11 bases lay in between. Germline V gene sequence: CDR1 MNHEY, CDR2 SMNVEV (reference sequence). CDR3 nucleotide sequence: TGTGCCAGCAGTCCGAGGGGGGTCTACAATGAGCAGTTCTTC. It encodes CASSPRGVYNEQFF.

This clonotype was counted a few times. The CDR3 reads CASSTEGRELVDTQYF. As DNA, the CDR3 is TGCGCCAGCAGCACGGAAGGGCGGGAGCTTGTGGATACGCAGTATTTT. V gene TRBV5-1 combines with J gene TRBJ2-3; 7 nucleotides agree with TRBD2. The length of the CDR3 is 16 residues. Looked up from germline, CDR1 is SGHRS and CDR2 is YFSETQ. V was pared by 4 bases and J by 6 bases, with 14 bases of the junction left unmatched.

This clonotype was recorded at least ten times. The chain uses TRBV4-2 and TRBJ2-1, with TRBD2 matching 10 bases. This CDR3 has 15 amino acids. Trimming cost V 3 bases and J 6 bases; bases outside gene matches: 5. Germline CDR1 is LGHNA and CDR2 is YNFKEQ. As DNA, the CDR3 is TGTGCCAGCAGCCACGCCGGGACTAGCGCCAATGAGCAGTTCTTC. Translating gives CASSHAGTSANEQFF.

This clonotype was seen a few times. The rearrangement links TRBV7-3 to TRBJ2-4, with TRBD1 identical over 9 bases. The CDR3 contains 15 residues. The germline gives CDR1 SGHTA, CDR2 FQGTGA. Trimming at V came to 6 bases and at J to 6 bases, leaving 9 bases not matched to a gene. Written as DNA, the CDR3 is TGTGCCAGCAGACGGACCCCGGGACAGGGAAACATTCAGTACTTC. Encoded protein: CASRRTPGQGNIQYF.

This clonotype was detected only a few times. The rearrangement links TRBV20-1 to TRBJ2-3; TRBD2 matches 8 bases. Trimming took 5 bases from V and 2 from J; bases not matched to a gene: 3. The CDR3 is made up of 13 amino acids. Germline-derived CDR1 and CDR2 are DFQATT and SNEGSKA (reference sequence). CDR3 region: CSAGSGITDTQYF. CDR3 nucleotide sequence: TGCAGTGCTGGTAGCGGGATCACAGATACGCAGTATTTT.

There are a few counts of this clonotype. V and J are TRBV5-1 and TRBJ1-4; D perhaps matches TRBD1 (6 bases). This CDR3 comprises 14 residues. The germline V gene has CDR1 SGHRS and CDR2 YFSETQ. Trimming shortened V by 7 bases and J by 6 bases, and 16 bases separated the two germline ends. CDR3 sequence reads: CASGRLGADEKLFF. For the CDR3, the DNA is TGCGCCAGCGGTCGGTTGGGGGCTGATGAAAAACTGTTTTTT.

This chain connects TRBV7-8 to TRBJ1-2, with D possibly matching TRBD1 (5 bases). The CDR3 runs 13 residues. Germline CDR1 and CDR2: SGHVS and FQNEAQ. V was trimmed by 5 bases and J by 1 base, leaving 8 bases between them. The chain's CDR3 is CASSGARNYGYTF. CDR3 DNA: TGTGCCAGCAGCGGGGCGCGTAACTATGGCTACACCTTC.

CDR3 nucleotides: TGTGCCAGCAGTGAATTTTGGGGATCCTACGAGCAGTACTTC. Amino acids: CASSEFWGSYEQYF. The rearrangement links TRBV25-1 to TRBJ2-7; D gene ambiguous. V dropped 1 base and J dropped 1 base, with 8 bases sitting between them. The CDR3 has 14 residues. Per the germline V gene, CDR1 is MGHDK and CDR2 is SYGVNS.

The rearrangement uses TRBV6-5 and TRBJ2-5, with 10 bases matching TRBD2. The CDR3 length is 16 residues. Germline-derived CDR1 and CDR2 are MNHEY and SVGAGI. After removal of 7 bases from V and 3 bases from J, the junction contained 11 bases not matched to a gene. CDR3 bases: TGTGCCAGCACTTTCCGGACTAGCGGAACAAAAGAGACCCAGTACTTC. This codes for CASTFRTSGTKETQYF.

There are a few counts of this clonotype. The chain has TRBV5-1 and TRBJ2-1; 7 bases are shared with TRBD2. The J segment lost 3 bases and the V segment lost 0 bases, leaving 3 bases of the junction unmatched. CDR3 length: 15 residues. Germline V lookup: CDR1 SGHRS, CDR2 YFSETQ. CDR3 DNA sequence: TGCGCCAGCAGCTTGGACGGGAGGCTCTACAATGAGCAGTTCTTC. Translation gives CASSLDGRLYNEQFF.

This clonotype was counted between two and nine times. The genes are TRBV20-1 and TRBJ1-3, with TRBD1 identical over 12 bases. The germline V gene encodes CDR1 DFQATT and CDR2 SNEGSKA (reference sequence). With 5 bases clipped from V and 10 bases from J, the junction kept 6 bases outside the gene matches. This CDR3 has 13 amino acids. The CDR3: CSAGTGGRSTIYF. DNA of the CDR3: TGCAGTGCTGGGACAGGGGGCAGGAGTACCATATATTTT.

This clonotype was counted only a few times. The CDR3 spells CASSLRGQGLEAFF. The CDR3 nucleotides are TGTGCCAGCAGTTTACGTGGGCAGGGACTTGAAGCTTTCTTT. This chain uses TRBV12-3 or TRBV12-4 with TRBJ1-1; D is perhaps TRBD1 (5 bases). The CDR3 is 14 amino acids. V was trimmed by 2 bases and J by 7 bases, leaving 14 bases between them.

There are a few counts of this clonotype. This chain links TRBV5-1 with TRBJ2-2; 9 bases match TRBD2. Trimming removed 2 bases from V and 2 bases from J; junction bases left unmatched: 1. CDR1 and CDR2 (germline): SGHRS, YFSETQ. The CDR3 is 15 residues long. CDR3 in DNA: TGCGCCAGCAGCTTCCTAGCGGGAAACACCGGGGAGCTGTTTTTT. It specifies CASSFLAGNTGELFF.

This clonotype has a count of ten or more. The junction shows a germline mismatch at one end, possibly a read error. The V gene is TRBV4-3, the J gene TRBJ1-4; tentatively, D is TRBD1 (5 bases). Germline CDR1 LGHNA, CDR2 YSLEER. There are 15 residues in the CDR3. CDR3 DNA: TGCGCCAGCAGTCAAGATGGCTCGAGGGGACGGAAAGTGTTTTTT. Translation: CASSQDGSRGRKVFF.

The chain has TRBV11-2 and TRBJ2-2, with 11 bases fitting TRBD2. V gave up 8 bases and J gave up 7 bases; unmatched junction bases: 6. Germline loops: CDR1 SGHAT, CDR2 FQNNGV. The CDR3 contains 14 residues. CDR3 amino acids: CASWLAGGLGELFF. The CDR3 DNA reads TGTGCCAGCTGGCTAGCGGGAGGTCTCGGGGAGCTGTTTTTT.

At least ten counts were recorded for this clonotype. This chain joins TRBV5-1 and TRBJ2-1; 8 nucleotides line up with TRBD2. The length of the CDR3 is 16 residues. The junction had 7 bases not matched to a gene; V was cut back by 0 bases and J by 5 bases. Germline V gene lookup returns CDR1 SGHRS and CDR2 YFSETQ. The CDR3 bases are TGCGCCAGCAGCTTGGCTCCTGGACTAGCTAACAATGAGCAGTTCTTC. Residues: CASSLAPGLANNEQFF.